The 16 T cell receptor beta chains given below trace back to one sample, sequenced in a study of cytomegalovirus exposure and HLA in healthy donors. Both 60 Vbeta primers and 13 Jbeta primers went into the PCR. Method: immunoSEQ multiplex PCR; TCRdb's copy keeps in-frame clones and lacks some. The repertoire holds fewer than 150,000 clones, with 60% to 80% as singletons. Sequencing input: PBMCs. These receptor sequences come from a woman aged 25 to 39 in good health and CMV-seropositive.

The rearrangement joins TRBV6-4 to TRBJ2-4; a weak D match, TRBD1 (6 bases). Germline CDR1 and CDR2: MRHNA and SNTAGT. CDR3 size: 17 residues. V lost 0 bases, J lost 9 bases, and 21 bases lay in between. CDR3 region: CASSDSTLSGTPTIQYF. CDR3 coding DNA: TGTGCCAGCAGTGACTCGACTCTTTCCGGGACACCCACCATTCAGTACTTC.

The V and J genes are TRBV6-6 and TRBJ1-1; D ambiguous. Trimming pared 5 bases from V and 0 bases from J, leaving 7 bases between. Germline V gene sequence: CDR1 MNHNY, CDR2 SVGAGI (reference sequence). This CDR3 comprises 13 residues. The CDR3 region has the DNA TGTGCCAGCAGTCCCCAATTGAACACTGAAGCTTTCTTT. Translated, it gives CASSPQLNTEAFF.

The CDR3 loop reads CASSILGAPNTEAFF. The CDR3 coding sequence is TGTGCCAGCAGCATTTTGGGGGCGCCGAACACTGAAGCTTTCTTT. This chain uses TRBV9 with TRBJ1-1; D may be TRBD1 (6 bases). V lost 4 bases to trimming and J lost 1 base, with 14 bases between them. Germline V CDR1 and CDR2: SGDLS, YYNGEE. The CDR3 sequence is 15 residues long.

The V and J genes are TRBV15 and TRBJ1-2; D is unclear. V was pared by 0 bases and J by 2 bases, with 10 bases between. Germline V lookup: CDR1 LNHNV, CDR2 YYDKDF (reference sequence). This CDR3 has 15 residues. CDR3 residues: CATSRDQEGNYGYTF. CDR3 sequence (DNA): TGTGCCACCAGCAGAGATCAGGAAGGAAACTATGGCTACACCTTC. The entire variable domain, with the rest obtained from reference TRBV15 and TRBJ1-2, is as follows: DAMVIQNPRYQVTQFGKPVTLSCSQTLNHNVMYWYQQKSSQAPKLLFHYYDKDFNNEADTPDNFQSRRPNTSFCFLDIRSPGLGDTAMYLCATSRDQEGNYGYTFGSGTRLTVV.

As to this clone: Within the sample, other DNA sequences also encode this same CDR3. The rearrangement joins TRBV9 to TRBJ1-1, with a possible D match to TRBD1 (5 bases). Germline V gene sequence: CDR1 SGDLS, CDR2 YYNGEE. The CDR3 extends over 14 amino acids. V lost 0 bases and J 3 bases, leaving 9 bases between the germline ends. The CDR3 spells CASSVDQGYTEAFF. The CDR3 DNA reads as TGTGCCAGCAGCGTAGACCAGGGATACACTGAAGCTTTCTTT.

J is TRBJ2-1 and V is TRBV7-9; 11 positions agree with TRBD2. The CDR3 runs to 15 residues. Germline V CDR1 and CDR2: SEHNR, FQNEAQ (reference sequence). The J segment lost 2 bases and the V segment lost 6 bases, leaving 3 bases of the junction unmatched. CDR3 residues: CASSLTSGTYNEQFF. The CDR3 DNA reads TGTGCCAGCAGTCTGACTAGCGGGACCTACAATGAGCAGTTCTTC.

This chain joins TRBV9 and TRBJ1-2; 8 positions match TRBD1. CDR3 size: 14 residues. Losses at the gene ends were 4 bases for V and 6 bases for J; bases not matched to a gene: 8. Germline V gene data show CDR1 as SGDLS and CDR2 as YYNGEE. The CDR3 nucleotides read TGTGCCAGCAGCCACATAGGACAGGGAGATGGCTACACCTTC. Protein product: CASSHIGQGDGYTF.

The chain employs TRBV2 and TRBJ1-5; no reliable D call. Germline CDR1 SNHLY, CDR2 FYNNEI. The CDR3 sequence is 14 residues long. The germline V and J ends were trimmed by 3 bases and 0 bases, with 6 bases remaining between them. The CDR3 DNA reads as TGTGCCAGCAGTGACGAGAATAGCAATCAGCCCCAGCATTTT. Translating it yields CASSDENSNQPQHF. The variable domain in full, with the rest retrieved from reference TRBV2 and TRBJ1-5, is EPEVTQTPSHQVTQMGQEVILRCVPISNHLYFYWYRQILGQKVEFLVSFYNNEISEKSEIFDDQFSVERPDGSNFTLKIRSTKLEDSAMYFCASSDENSNQPQHFGDGTRLSIL.

V is TRBV10-3 and J is TRBJ2-5; no clear D gene. The germline V gene encodes CDR1 ENHRY and CDR2 SYGVKD. Trimming removed 3 bases at V and 0 bases at J, with 14 bases between. The CDR3 contains 16 residues. The CDR3 sequence: CAISEFEPSNQETQYF. DNA of the CDR3: TGTGCCATCAGTGAATTTGAGCCTTCGAACCAAGAGACCCAGTACTTC.

The chain has TRBV5-8 and TRBJ2-3, with 9 bases aligning to TRBD2. CDR1 is SGHTS and CDR2 is YDEGEE in the germline V gene. After removal of 4 bases from V and 1 base from J, the junction contained 7 bases not matched to a gene. The CDR3 is 16 amino acids. CDR3 in DNA: TGTGCCAGCAGCCCCAGGCGGGGGGGAGGCACAGATACGCAGTATTTT. It translates to CASSPRRGGGTDTQYF.

The chain has TRBV13 and TRBJ1-2; TRBD1 matches at 7 bases. Unmatched junction bases numbered 13, after V lost 8 bases and J lost 4 bases. Germline assignment: CDR1 PRHDT and CDR2 FYEKMQ (reference sequence). CDR3 length: 15 amino acids. CDR3 amino acids: CASGGWDSVTYGYTF. CDR3 bases: TGTGCCAGCGGCGGATGGGACAGCGTCACCTATGGCTACACCTTC.

The chain employs TRBV5-1 and TRBJ2-7; 10 bases match TRBD1. Per the germline V gene, CDR1 is SGHRS and CDR2 is YFSETQ. The CDR3 spans 16 residues. The V and J ends lost 4 bases and 2 bases, in that order; junction bases with no gene match: 9. The CDR3 DNA reads TGCGCCAGCAGCCAGGACCCTGGACAGGGGGCCTACGAGCAGTACTTC. Amino acids: CASSQDPGQGAYEQYF. The full variable domain, in which reference TRBV5-1 and TRBJ2-7 provide the parts outside the CDR3, is KAGVTQTPRYLIKTRGQQVTLSCSPISGHRSVSWYQQTPGQGLQFLFEYFSETQRNKGNFPGRFSGRQFSNSRSEMNVSTLELGDSALYLCASSQDPGQGAYEQYFGPGTRLTVT.

This clone has more than one count but fewer than ten. This chain connects TRBV2 to TRBJ1-4; D may be TRBD1 (6 bases). With 3 bases removed from V and 0 bases from J, the gap between germline ends came to 26 bases. The CDR3 consists of 21 residues. Germline V lookup: CDR1 SNHLY, CDR2 FYNNEI. CDR3: CASSEMAGEFVGGSTNEKLFF. DNA for the CDR3: TGTGCCAGCAGTGAGATGGCAGGGGAATTTGTTGGTGGTTCAACTAATGAAAAACTGTTTTTT.

Only a few counts were recorded for this clone. V usage is TRBV7-9 and J usage is TRBJ1-4; D unclear. This CDR3 spans 14 amino acids. In germline, CDR1 is SEHNR, CDR2 FQNEAQ (reference sequence). Trimming pared 3 bases from V and 8 bases from J, leaving 13 bases between. This CDR3 is CASSLFGGEEKLFF. The CDR3 coding sequence is TGTGCCAGCAGCTTGTTTGGCGGGGAAGAAAAACTGTTTTTT.

This clone has a single count. This sequence joins TRBV5-1 and TRBJ1-1; D possibly corresponds to TRBD1 (5 bases). Trimming pared 0 bases from V and 2 bases from J, leaving 11 bases between. The CDR3 extends over 15 amino acids. Germline V gene lookup returns CDR1 SGHRS and CDR2 YFSETQ. The CDR3 DNA follows: TGCGCCAGCAGCTTGGCCGACAGATTTAACACTGAAGCTTTCTTT. Its translation is CASSLADRFNTEAFF.

The chain couples TRBV29-1 to TRBJ1-2; 8 bases are shared with TRBD1. Germline V gene lookup returns CDR1 SQVTM and CDR2 ANQGSEA. The CDR3 length is 13 residues. J gave up 4 bases and V 4 bases, and 5 bases lay outside the gene matches. CDR3 sequence: CSVVRGQGYGYTF. Written as DNA, the CDR3 is TGCAGCGTTGTCAGGGGGCAAGGCTATGGCTACACCTTC. Full variable domain (rest looked up from reference TRBV29-1 and TRBJ1-2): SAVISQKPSRDICQRGTSLTIQCQVDSQVTMMFWYRQQPGQSLTLIATANQGSEATYESGFVIDKFPISRPNLTFSTLTVSNMSPEDSSIYLCSVVRGQGYGYTFGSGTRLTVV.